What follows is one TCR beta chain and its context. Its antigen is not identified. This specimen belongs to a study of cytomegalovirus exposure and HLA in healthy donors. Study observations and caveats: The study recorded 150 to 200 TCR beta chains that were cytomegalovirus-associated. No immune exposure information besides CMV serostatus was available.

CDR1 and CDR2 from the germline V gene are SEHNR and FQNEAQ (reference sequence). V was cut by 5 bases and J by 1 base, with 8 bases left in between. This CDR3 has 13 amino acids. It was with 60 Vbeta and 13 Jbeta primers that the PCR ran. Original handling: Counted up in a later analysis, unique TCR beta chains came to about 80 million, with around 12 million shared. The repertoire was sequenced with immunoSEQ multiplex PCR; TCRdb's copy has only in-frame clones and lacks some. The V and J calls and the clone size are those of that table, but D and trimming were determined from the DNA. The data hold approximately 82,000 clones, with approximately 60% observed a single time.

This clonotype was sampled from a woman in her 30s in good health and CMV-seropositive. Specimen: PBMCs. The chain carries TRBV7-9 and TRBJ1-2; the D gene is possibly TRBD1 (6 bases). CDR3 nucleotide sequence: TGTGCCAGCAGCGAACAGGGTAACTATGGCTACACCTTC. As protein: CASSEQGNYGYTF.